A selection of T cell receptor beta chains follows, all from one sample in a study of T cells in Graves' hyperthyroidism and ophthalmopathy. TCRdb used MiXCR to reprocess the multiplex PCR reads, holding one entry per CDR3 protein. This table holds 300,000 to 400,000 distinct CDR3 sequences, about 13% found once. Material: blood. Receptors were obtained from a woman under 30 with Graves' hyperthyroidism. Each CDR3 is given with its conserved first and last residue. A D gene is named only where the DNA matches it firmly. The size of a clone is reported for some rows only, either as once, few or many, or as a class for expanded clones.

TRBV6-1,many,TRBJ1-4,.,CASSEGLGSEKLFF,TGTGCCAGCAGTGAAGGTTTAGGGAGTGAAAAACTGTTTTTT
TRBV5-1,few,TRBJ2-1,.,CASSTYARGEQFF,TGCGCCAGCAGCACATACGCCAGGGGTGAGCAGTTCTTC
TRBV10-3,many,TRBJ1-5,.,CAISGQGLNQPQHF,TGTGCCATCAGCGGTCAGGGGCTCAATCAGCCCCAGCATTTT
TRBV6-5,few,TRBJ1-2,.,CASSYSKGKIDGYTF,TGTGCCAGCAGTTACTCGAAAGGAAAGATCGATGGCTACACCTTC
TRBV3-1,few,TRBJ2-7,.,CASSQVAGDPYEQYF,TGTGCCAGCAGCCAAGTAGCAGGGGACCCCTACGAGCAGTACTTC
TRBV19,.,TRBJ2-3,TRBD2,CASSSGEGRIRRGDTQYF,TGTGCCAGTAGTTCCGGGGAGGGACGTATCCGGCGGGGAGATACGCAGTATTTT
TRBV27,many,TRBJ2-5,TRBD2,CASRQSGRGAGTQYF,TGTGCCAGCAGACAGAGCGGGAGAGGCGCCGGGACCCAGTACTTC
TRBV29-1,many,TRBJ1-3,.,CSVVGTGWNTIYF,TGCAGCGTGGTGGGGACCGGCTGGAACACCATATATTTT
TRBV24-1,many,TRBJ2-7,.,CATSDPGLSYEQYF,TGTGCCACCAGTGACCCGGGACTGAGCTACGAGCAGTACTTC
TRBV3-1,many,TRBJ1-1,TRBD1,CASSQSGQANTEAFF,TGTGCCAGCAGCCAATCGGGACAGGCCAACACTGAAGCTTTCTTT
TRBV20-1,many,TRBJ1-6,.,CSAQGVGNSPLHF,TGCAGTGCACAGGGAGTGGGAAATTCACCCCTCCACTTT
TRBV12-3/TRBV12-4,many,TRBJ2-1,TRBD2,CASSPGGLAGTNEQFF,TGTGCCAGCAGCCCCGGGGGACTAGCGGGAACTAATGAGCAGTTCTTC
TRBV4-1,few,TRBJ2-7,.,CASSQVGGAEQYF,TGCGCCAGCAGCCAAGTAGGGGGTGCCGAGCAGTACTTC
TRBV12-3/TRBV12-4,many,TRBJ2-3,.,CASTPGFASTDTQYF,TGTGCCAGCACACCGGGCTTCGCTAGCACAGATACGCAGTATTTT
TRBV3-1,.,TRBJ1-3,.,CASSQRQNTIYF,TGTGCCAGCAGCCAAAGGCAGAACACCATATATTTT
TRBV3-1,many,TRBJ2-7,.,CASSQGDPLGEQYF,TGTGCCAGCAGCCAAGGAGATCCATTGGGAGAGCAGTACTTC
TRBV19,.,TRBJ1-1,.,CASSIGLGFTEAFF,TGTGCCAGTAGTATCGGTCTGGGGTTCACTGAAGCTTTCTTT
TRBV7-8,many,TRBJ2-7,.,CASSLVRGISYEQYF,TGTGCCAGCAGCTTAGTACGGGGGATATCCTACGAGCAGTACTTC
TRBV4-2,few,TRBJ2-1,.,CASGQTRVNEQFF,TGTGCCAGCGGCCAAACTAGGGTCAATGAGCAGTTCTTC
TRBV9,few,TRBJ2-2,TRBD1,CASSNPDRAGELFF,TGTGCCAGCAGCAACCCGGACAGGGCCGGGGAGCTGTTTTTT
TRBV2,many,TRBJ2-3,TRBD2,CASTPPIAGGTDTQYF,TGTGCCAGCACCCCCCCCATAGCGGGGGGCACAGATACGCAGTATTTT
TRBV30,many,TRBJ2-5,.,CAWSTTTGFQETQYF,TGTGCCTGGAGCACGACAACAGGTTTCCAAGAGACCCAGTACTTC
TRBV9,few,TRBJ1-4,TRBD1,CASSVEGQSWGEKLFF,TGTGCCAGCAGCGTAGAGGGACAGTCGTGGGGTGAAAAACTGTTTTTT
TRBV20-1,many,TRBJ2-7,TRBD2,CSARGLAGRSYEQYF,TGCAGTGCTAGAGGACTAGCGGGTCGTTCCTACGAGCAGTACTTC
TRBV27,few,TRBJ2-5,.,CASSLGLGGLKTQYF,TGTGCCAGCAGTTTAGGTCTAGGGGGGCTGAAGACCCAGTACTTC
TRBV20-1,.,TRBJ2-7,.,CSARGGQDLSQYF,TGCAGTGCTAGGGGTGGCCAGGATCTGTCGCAGTACTTC
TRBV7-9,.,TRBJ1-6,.,CASSSHRAIPTYNSPLHF,TGTGCCAGCAGCTCCCACAGGGCAATCCCAACCTATAATTCACCCCTCCACTTT
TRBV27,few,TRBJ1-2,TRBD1,CASSLNPTGAANYGYTF,TGTGCCAGCAGTTTAAACCCCACAGGGGCGGCTAACTATGGCTACACCTTC
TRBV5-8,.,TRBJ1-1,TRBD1,CASRVTGGASNTEAFF,TGTGCCAGCAGAGTGACAGGGGGCGCATCGAACACTGAAGCTTTCTTT
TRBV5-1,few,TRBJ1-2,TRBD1,CASSLGTRGDVGYTF,TGCGCCAGCAGCTTGGGGACCAGGGGGGACGTGGGCTACACCTTC
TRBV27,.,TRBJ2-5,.,CASGSPSLGFETQYF,TGTGCCAGCGGATCACCATCCTTAGGATTCGAGACCCAGTACTTC
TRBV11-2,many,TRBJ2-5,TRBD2,CASSRGGPGETQYF,TGTGCCAGCAGCCGGGGAGGGCCGGGGGAGACCCAGTACTTC
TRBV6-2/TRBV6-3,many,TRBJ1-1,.,CASSYDRSIAEAFF,TGTGCCAGCAGTTACGACAGGAGTATCGCTGAAGCTTTCTTT
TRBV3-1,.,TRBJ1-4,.,CASGPKWGAGEKLFF,TGTGCCAGCGGCCCGAAGTGGGGGGCGGGTGAAAAACTGTTTTTT
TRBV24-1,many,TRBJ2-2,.,CATSDLAENTGELFF,TGTGCCACCAGTGATTTAGCGGAGAACACCGGGGAGCTGTTTTTT
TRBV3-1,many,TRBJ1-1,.,CASSQGIGGIAEAFF,TGTGCCAGCAGCCAAGGTATAGGGGGTATAGCTGAAGCTTTCTTT
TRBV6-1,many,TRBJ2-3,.,CASSVGRPTDTQYF,TGTGCCAGCAGTGTTGGCCGTCCCACAGATACGCAGTATTTT
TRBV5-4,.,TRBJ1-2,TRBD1,CASSFGGQGAYGYTF,TGTGCCAGCAGCTTTGGAGGACAGGGGGCTTATGGCTACACCTTC
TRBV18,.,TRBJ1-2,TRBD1,CASSRDRGPISNYGYTF,TGTGCCAGCTCACGCGACAGGGGGCCAATATCTAACTATGGCTACACCTTC
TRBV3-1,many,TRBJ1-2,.,CASSQAGNYGYTF,TGTGCCAGCAGCCAAGCAGGAAACTATGGCTACACCTTC
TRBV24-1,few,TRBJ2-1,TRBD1,CATSDFVPGQGYNEQFF,TGTGCCACCAGTGATTTCGTCCCGGGACAGGGCTACAATGAGCAGTTCTTC
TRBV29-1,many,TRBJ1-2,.,CSVEEDRDGYTF,TGCAGCGTTGAAGAGGACAGAGACGGCTACACCTTC
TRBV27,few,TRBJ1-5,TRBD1,CASSLRGTVNQPQHF,TGTGCCAGCAGTTTAAGGGGGACAGTGAATCAGCCCCAGCATTTT
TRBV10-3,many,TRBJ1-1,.,CAISESGGFYMNTEAFF,TGTGCCATCAGTGAGTCAGGAGGGTTCTACATGAACACTGAAGCTTTCTTT
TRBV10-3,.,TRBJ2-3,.,CAISFDRSTSTDTQYF,TGTGCCATCAGTTTTGACAGGTCTACTAGCACAGATACGCAGTATTTT
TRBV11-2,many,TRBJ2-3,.,CASSPLQGGGRITDTQYF,TGTGCCAGCAGCCCCCTCCAGGGGGGGGGCCGCATCACAGATACGCAGTATTTT
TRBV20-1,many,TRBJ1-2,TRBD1,CSARPGQGDYGYTF,TGCAGTGCTAGACCGGGACAGGGAGACTATGGCTACACCTTC
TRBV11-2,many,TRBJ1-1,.,CASSLAPKGPSNTEAFF,TGTGCCAGCAGCTTAGCCCCGAAGGGACCGTCAAACACTGAAGCTTTCTTT
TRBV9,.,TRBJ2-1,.,CASSVEQVVSYNEQFF,TGTGCCAGCAGCGTAGAACAGGTAGTCTCCTACAATGAGCAGTTCTTC
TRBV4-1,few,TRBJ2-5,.,CASSHPQETQYF,TGCGCCAGCAGCCATCCCCAAGAGACCCAGTACTTC
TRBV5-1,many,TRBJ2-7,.,CASSLTAELYEQYF,TGCGCCAGCAGCTTGACCGCGGAGTTGTACGAGCAGTACTTC
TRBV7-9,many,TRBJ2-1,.,CASSPSHDEQFF,TGTGCCAGCAGCCCTAGCCACGATGAGCAGTTCTTC
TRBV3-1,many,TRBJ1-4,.,CASSRRGGGDQKLFF,TGTGCCAGCAGCCGCCGGGGTGGAGGGGATCAAAAACTGTTTTTT
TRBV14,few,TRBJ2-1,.,CASSQNRYNEQFF,TGTGCCAGCAGCCAAAACAGGTACAATGAGCAGTTCTTC